The subject of this entry is one T cell receptor (beta chain). This clonotype has just a few counts. Its target antigen remains unknown. Base-call qualities are not available, and no considerably larger clone is one nucleotide away. The sample is drawn from a study of T-cell memory formation after mild COVID-19 (dated by TCRdb to about 2021). Background on the whole study: Most TCR sequence clusters were specific to one of the two donors. Longitudinal TCRalpha and TCRbeta repertoire sequencing tracked T-cell clones expanding and contracting after mild COVID-19 in a couple of donors. The cohort was made up of two young adult volunteers, one female and one male, who were previously healthy.

Sequencing was carried out with an Illumina NovaSeq 6000. cDNA libraries for TCRalpha and TCRbeta were prepared by 5'RACE using constant-segment primers, with sample barcodes and unique molecular identifiers added. RNA was extracted from every sample with Trizol reagent. Libraries were amplified in two PCR steps, with a second sample barcode and Illumina TruSeq adapters added in the second step. Sequencing of the libraries was done on an Illumina NovaSeq, producing 2 x 150 bp paired-end reads. On the study's bioinformatics: Reads were demultiplexed and collapsed into UMI-guided consensus sequences with migec v1.2.7. Using mixcr v2.1.11, UMI consensuses were aligned to TRA and TRB V and J templates and then assembled into clonotypes. A clonotype was counted as expanded or contracted only when both edgeR and NoisET called the clonotype significant, with the noise models trained on biological replicates. edgeR calls used a false discovery rate-adjusted p below 0.01 and a log2 fold-change threshold of 1. As an exploratory analysis of dynamics, max-normalized trajectories of the 1000 most abundant clonotypes were examined by PCA with hierarchical clustering. Each responding clone was given a CD4 or CD8 phenotype based on the CD4+ and CD8+ repertoires, which had been sequenced separately. TCRdb handled the public reads itself, with Q25 trimming in fastp and clone calling in MiXCR, and kept productive beta chains. Rows merge per CDR3 protein into single entries with the most common DNA and genes. None of the V and J calls come from the authors' own analysis; TCRdb made them. This sample gives about 130,000 distinct CDR3 sequences in total; approximately 15% of them show up just once. The ten largest clones represent approximately 5.5% of the sample.

PBMCs were isolated by Ficoll-Paque density gradient centrifugation. General conclusions and limits of the study: SARS-CoV-2 specificity was not confirmed for the second-wave clones peaking on day 37. Only a couple of mild cases were covered in the study, and larger cohorts including severe cases with pre-infection samples were considered necessary. Contracting CD4+ clones appeared mostly in the CM and EM memory subsets, whereas CD8+ clones were enriched in EMRA. Clones contracting from day 15 to 85 had balanced CD4/CD8 phenotypes, while a second wave expanding from day 15 to 37 was biased towards CD4+. Some responding clones were found in pre-infection memory, which suggests that pre-existing cross-reactive memory T cells took part in the SARS-CoV-2 response.

The CDR3 covers 14 residues, taking in both the cysteine and the phenylalanine. Solely the CDR3 DNA is kept, with 42 bases framed from the first base. The germline V gene (reference sequence) gives CDR1 as DFQATT and CDR2 as SNEGSKA. Trimming at the junction amounts to 6 bases on V and 0 bases on J, and the germline ends lie 12 bases apart. Here the chain combines TRBV20-1 and TRBJ2-4, with TRBD2 as a weak D call on 5 bases. Material: PBMCs or a T cell subset sorted from them (not recorded which). The source is a young man who had mild COVID-19 (a few samples of this study predate the infection). The sample titles of this study are shuffled in the database, so cell type and time point are left out; the donor was told from shared clones. The CDR3 region: CSARTDLAKNIQYF. The sequenced DNA: TGCAGTGCACGGACGGACTTAGCCAAAAACATTCAGTACTTC.